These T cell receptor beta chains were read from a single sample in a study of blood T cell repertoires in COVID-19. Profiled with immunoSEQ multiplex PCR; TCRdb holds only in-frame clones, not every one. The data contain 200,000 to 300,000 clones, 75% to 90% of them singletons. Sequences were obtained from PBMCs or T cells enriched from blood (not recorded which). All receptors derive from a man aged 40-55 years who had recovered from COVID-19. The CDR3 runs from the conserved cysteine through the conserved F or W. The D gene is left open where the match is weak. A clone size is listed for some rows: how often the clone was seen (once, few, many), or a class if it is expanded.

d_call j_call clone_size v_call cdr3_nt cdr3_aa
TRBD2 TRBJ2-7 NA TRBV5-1 TGCGCCAGCAGCTTGCGGGCGGGAGATAGCGAGCAGTACTTC CASSLRAGDSEQYF
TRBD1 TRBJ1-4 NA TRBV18 TGTGCCAGCTCACTTGGGACAGTCGCGGAAAAACTGTTTTTT CASSLGTVAEKLFF
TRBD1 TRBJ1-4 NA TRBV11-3 TGTGCCAGCAGCTCGGGACAGACTAATGAAAAACTGTTTTTT CASSSGQTNEKLFF
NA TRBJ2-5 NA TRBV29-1 TGCAGCGTTGATCAGAACCAAGAGACCCAGTACTTC CSVDQNQETQYF
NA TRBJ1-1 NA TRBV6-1 TGTGCCAGCAGTGAAAGTTATGGGCGGAACACTGAAGCTTTCTTT CASSESYGRNTEAFF
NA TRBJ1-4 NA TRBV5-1 TGCGCCAGCAGCCCTGCAGGGTCAAATGAAAAACTGTTTTTT CASSPAGSNEKLFF
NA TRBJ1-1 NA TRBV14 TGTGCCAGCAGCCAGGGCAGGTTGACTGAAGCTTTCTTT CASSQGRLTEAFF
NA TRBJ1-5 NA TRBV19 TGTGCCAGTAGTAAACAGGTATATGGCAATCAGCCCCAGCATTTT CASSKQVYGNQPQHF
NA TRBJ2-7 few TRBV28 TGTGCCAGCAGTTACAGGGCCTACGAGCAGTACTTC CASSYRAYEQYF
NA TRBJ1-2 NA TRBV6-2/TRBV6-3 TGTGCCAGCAGTTACGGGCCGGCTAACTATGGCTACACCTTC CASSYGPANYGYTF
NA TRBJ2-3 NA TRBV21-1 TGTGCCAGCAGCAACGGGACAGGGACAGATACGCAGTATTTT CASSNGTGTDTQYF
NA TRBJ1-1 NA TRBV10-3 TGTGCCATCAGTGTGACAGAGAACACTGAAGCTTTCTTT CAISVTENTEAFF
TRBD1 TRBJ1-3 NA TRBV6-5 TGTGCCAGCAGAAACCAGGGGGCTGGGGGAAACACCATATATTTT CASRNQGAGGNTIYF
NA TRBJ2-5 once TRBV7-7 TGTGCTAGCAGCTTAGGAGGCGGAGGAGGGGAGACCCAGTACTTC CASSLGGGGGETQYF
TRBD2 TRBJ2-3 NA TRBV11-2 TGTGCCAGCAGCACCGGACTAGCCACAGATACGCAGTATTTT CASSTGLATDTQYF
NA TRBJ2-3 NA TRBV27 TGTGCCAGCAGTTTATCGATGGGCAGCTTCACAGATACGCAGTATTTT CASSLSMGSFTDTQYF
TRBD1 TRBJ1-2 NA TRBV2 TGTGCCAGCAGGGCCAAAAGGGACAGCGCTAACTATGGCTACACCTTC CASRAKRDSANYGYTF
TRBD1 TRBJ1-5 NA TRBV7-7 TGTGCCAGCAGATACTCAGGGGGCTCTGGCAATCAGCCCCAGCATTTT CASRYSGGSGNQPQHF
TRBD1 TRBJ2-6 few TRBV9 TGTGCCAGCAGCGTAGGTACAGGGGCGCGTGGGGCCAACGTCCTGACTTTC CASSVGTGARGANVLTF
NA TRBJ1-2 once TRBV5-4 TGTGCCAGCAGCATGACGACAGGCTCGGCATATGGCTACACCTTC CASSMTTGSAYGYTF
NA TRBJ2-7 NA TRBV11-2 TGTGCCAGCAGCTTTCGCGGACTTTTCGAGCAGTACTTC CASSFRGLFEQYF
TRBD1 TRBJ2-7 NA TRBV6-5 TGTGCCAGCAGATCGACAGGGGTGCACGAGCAGTACTTC CASRSTGVHEQYF
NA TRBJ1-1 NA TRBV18 TGTGCCAGCTCAGTAGACAGGAACACTGAAGCTTTCTTT CASSVDRNTEAFF
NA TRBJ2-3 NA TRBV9 TGTGCCAGCAGCGTAGTGGGGACATTTTCAGATACGCAGTATTTT CASSVVGTFSDTQYF
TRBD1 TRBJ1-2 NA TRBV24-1 TGTGCCACCAGTGACTCGGACAGGAACTATGGCTACACCTTC CATSDSDRNYGYTF
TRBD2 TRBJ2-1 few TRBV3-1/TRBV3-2 TGTGCCAGCAGCCAAGGGACTAGCTCCTACAATGAGCAGTTCTTC CASSQGTSSYNEQFF
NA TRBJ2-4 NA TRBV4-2 TGTGCCAGCAGCCTCACAGAGACACTAGCCAAAAACATTCAGTACTTC CASSLTETLAKNIQYF
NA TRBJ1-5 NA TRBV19 TGTGCCAGTAGTATACGCCCCGGTAGCAGCAATCAGCCCCAGCATTTT CASSIRPGSSNQPQHF
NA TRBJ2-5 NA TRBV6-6 TGTGCCAGCAGTTACCTAGTAGTAGAGACCCAGTACTTC CASSYLVVETQYF
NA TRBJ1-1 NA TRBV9 TGTGCCAGCAGCGTAGGTCTATCTAACACTGAAGCTTTCTTT CASSVGLSNTEAFF
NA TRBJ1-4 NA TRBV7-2 TGTGCCAGCAGAGGGTTCAGGGGTAATGAAAAACTGTTTTTT CASRGFRGNEKLFF
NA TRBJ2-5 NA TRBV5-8 TGTGCCAGCAGCGGGACTGTCAAAGAGACCCAGTACTTC CASSGTVKETQYF
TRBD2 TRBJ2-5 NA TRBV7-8 TGTGCCAGCAGCTTAGTACTAGCGGGAGGCAGAGAGACCCAGTACTTC CASSLVLAGGRETQYF
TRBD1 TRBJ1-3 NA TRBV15 TGTGCCACCAGCAGGGACAGGGGGAGCGGAAACACCATATATTTT CATSRDRGSGNTIYF
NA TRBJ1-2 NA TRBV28 TGTGCCACAGCGGGACTAAGCTATGGCTACACCTTC CATAGLSYGYTF
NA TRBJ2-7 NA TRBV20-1 TGCAGTGCTAGTCTCGTGAGTGAGCAGTACTTC CSASLVSEQYF
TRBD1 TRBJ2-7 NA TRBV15 TGTGCCACCAGCAGAGATTACCATCAGACCGGGACAGATGAGCAGTACTTC CATSRDYHQTGTDEQYF
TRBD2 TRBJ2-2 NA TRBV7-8 TGTGCCAGCAGCCGACTAGCGCCCGGGGAGCTGTTTTTT CASSRLAPGELFF
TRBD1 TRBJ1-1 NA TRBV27 TGTGCCAGCAGACTCCCTACTGGACAGGCCCGGCTAGGGAACACTGAAGCTTTCTTT CASRLPTGQARLGNTEAFF
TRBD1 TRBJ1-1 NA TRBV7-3 TGTGCCAGCAGCTCAACCCCGGCCGGGACAGGGTGGGCCCGGAACACTGAAGCTTTCTTT CASSSTPAGTGWARNTEAFF
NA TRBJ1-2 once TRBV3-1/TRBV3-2 TGTGCCAGCAGCCTCTTAGGGGGGGACTATGGCTACACCTTC CASSLLGGDYGYTF
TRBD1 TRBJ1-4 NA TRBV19 TGTGCCAGTAGTACTCCCCGACAGGGTTTAACTAATGAAAAACTGTTTTTT CASSTPRQGLTNEKLFF
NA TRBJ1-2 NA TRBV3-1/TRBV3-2 TGTGCCAGCAGCCCTTTCGGCTATGGCTACACCTTC CASSPFGYGYTF
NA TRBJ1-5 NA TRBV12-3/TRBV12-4 TGTGCCAGCAGTTCCCTCGAGTTTCAGCCCCAGCATTTT CASSSLEFQPQHF
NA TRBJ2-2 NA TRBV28 TGTGCCAGCAGTAAGGGGGGGATAAACACCGGGGAGCTGTTTTTT CASSKGGINTGELFF
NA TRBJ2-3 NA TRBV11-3 TGTGCCAGCAGGCAGACTAGCACAGATACGCAGTATTTT CASRQTSTDTQYF
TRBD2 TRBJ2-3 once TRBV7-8 TGTGCCAGCAGACTTACCATAGGATTTGGCGGGAGGGCTACAGATACGCAGTATTTT CASRLTIGFGGRATDTQYF
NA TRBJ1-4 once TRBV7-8 TGTGCCAGCAGCTTAGGGAGAGGTGAAAAACTGTTTTTT CASSLGRGEKLFF
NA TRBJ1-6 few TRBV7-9 TGTGCCAGCAGCACGACGACAGACTATAATTCACCCCTCCACTTT CASSTTTDYNSPLHF